Listed below are T cell receptor beta chains from one sample, sequenced in a study of beta chain features in type 1 diabetes. The assay was immunoSEQ multiplex PCR, and TCRdb's table has in-frame clones only and misses some. Here the sample spans 200,000 to 250,000 clones, 11% to 15% being singletons. The sample consisted of naive CD4+ T cells from blood. These receptors came from a man aged 30 to 39 with type 1 diabetes. Each CDR3 is given with its conserved first and last residue. A D gene is named only where the DNA matches it firmly. Clone size is stated in some rows and not others, as once, few, many or a class when expanded.

j_call clone_size v_call d_call cdr3_aa
TRBJ2-6 few TRBV5-1 NA CASSLVLAAGANVLTF
TRBJ2-7 NA TRBV30 NA CAWSVGMGGEQYF
TRBJ2-1 NA TRBV29-1 TRBD2 CSGRSSGRYEQFF
TRBJ1-2 few TRBV30 NA CAWSVGARGYTF
TRBJ2-5 NA TRBV15 NA CATSRDRSGNQETQYF
TRBJ2-1 NA TRBV5-1 TRBD1 CASSIDRVDEQFF
TRBJ2-1 few TRBV10-3 TRBD2 CAIRVQRELSYNEQFF
TRBJ1-2 few TRBV5-1 TRBD1 CASSFAGGTYGYTF
TRBJ2-7 few TRBV7-9 NA CASSSRIYEQYF
TRBJ2-7 NA TRBV5-1 NA CASSSDSGIPYEQYF
TRBJ2-7 few TRBV25-1 NA CASSEAGQTYEQYF
TRBJ1-6 few TRBV25-1 TRBD1 CASQGAGNSPLHF
TRBJ1-2 NA TRBV25-1 TRBD1 CASSEVFRTGSLDGYTF
TRBJ1-2 NA TRBV7-9 TRBD1 CASSLAAGQGASGYTF
TRBJ2-3 few TRBV7-9 TRBD1 CASSSATDRGTDTQYF
TRBJ2-1 few TRBV6-5 TRBD1 CASSRAGTDYNEQFF
TRBJ2-7 few TRBV7-2 TRBD2 CASSSNPGGYEQYF
TRBJ1-3 once TRBV18 NA CASSPPSNSGNTIYF
TRBJ1-1 few TRBV30 NA CAWSVLGGTEAFF
TRBJ1-2 NA TRBV20-1 NA CSASQGRIYTF
TRBJ2-1 NA TRBV5-4 NA CASSLAASLTGYNEQFF
TRBJ2-1 few TRBV2 NA CASSDISVYNEQFF
TRBJ2-5 few TRBV6-5 NA CASSYPGGGHPETQYF
TRBJ1-5 few TRBV30 NA CAWSGPGQPQHF
TRBJ2-1 few TRBV7-2 TRBD2 CASSSSTGGIQFF
TRBJ1-3 NA TRBV29-1 NA CSVADSTSGNTIYF
TRBJ2-7 NA TRBV6-5 TRBD1 CASSRGQAAYEQYF
TRBJ2-7 few TRBV2 TRBD1 CASRAGTGFYEQYF
TRBJ2-1 few TRBV9 TRBD2 CASSEGGGLAGANEQFF
TRBJ2-7 few TRBV15 NA CATSSLTVYDEQYF
TRBJ2-1 NA TRBV5-1 TRBD2 CASSPGLAGGANEQFF
TRBJ1-1 NA TRBV11-2 TRBD1 CASSLERTGNTEAFF
TRBJ1-1 NA TRBV30 NA CALNRVADTEAFF
TRBJ2-3 NA TRBV6-6 TRBD1 CASSLRDRGHTDTQYF
TRBJ2-7 few TRBV2 NA CASTGGAYEQYF
TRBJ2-3 NA TRBV5-4 NA CASSPEGGGTDTQYF
TRBJ1-5 few TRBV27 NA CASSLTGYSNQPQHF
TRBJ2-7 NA TRBV30 NA CAWSVLTEYEQYF
TRBJ1-5 NA TRBV7-9 TRBD1 CASSLTGINQPQHF
TRBJ1-5 few TRBV5-1 NA CASARGRDQPQHF
TRBJ1-5 few TRBV5-1 NA CASSLEPGINQPQHF
TRBJ2-5 few TRBV28 NA CASSPPAGNRETQYF
TRBJ2-4 few TRBV4-1 NA CASSQVGTSKNIQYF
TRBJ2-5 NA TRBV11-2 NA CASSGDLPETQYF
TRBJ2-5 few TRBV2 NA CASSLREETQYF